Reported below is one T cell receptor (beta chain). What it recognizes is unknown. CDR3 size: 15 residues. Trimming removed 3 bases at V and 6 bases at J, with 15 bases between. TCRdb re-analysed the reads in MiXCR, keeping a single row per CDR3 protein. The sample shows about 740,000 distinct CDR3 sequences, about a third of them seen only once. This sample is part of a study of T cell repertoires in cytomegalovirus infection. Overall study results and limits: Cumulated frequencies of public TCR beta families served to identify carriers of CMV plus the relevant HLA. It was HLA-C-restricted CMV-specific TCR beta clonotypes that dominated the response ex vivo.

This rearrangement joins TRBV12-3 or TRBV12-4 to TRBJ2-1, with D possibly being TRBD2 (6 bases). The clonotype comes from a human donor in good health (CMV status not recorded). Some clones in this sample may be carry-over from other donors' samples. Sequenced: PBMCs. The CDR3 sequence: CASSFRRGNINEQFF. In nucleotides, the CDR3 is TGTGCCAGCAGTTTCAGGCGGGGAAATATCAATGAGCAGTTCTTC.